One and the same sample provided the 14 T cell receptor beta chains below, sequenced in a study of T-cell reconstitution after alpha-beta-depleted transplantation in children. A library of TCRbeta sequences, prepared with unique molecular identifiers, was generated. TCRdb re-derived calls from the PCR reads in MiXCR, one entry per CDR3 protein. In the table there are over 100,000 distinct CDR3 sequences, 10% of which are singletons. This sample comprised PBMCs, obtained before TCRalphabeta/CD19-depleted stem cell transplant. The receptors were gathered from a boy younger than 10 with acute lymphoblastic leukemia, due to receive a stem cell transplant.

This chain joins TRBV11-2 and TRBJ2-1; 13 positions agree with TRBD2. CDR1 is SGHAT, CDR2 FQNNGV, per germline. Trimming removed 5 bases from V and 7 bases from J; junction bases left unmatched: 11. CDR3 size: 17 residues. The CDR3 nucleotides read TGTGCCAGCAGCCCACGGACTAGCGGGAGCGGCCTTAATGAGCAGTTCTTC. This codes for CASSPRTSGSGLNEQFF.

This clonotype occurred a few times. As DNA, the CDR3 is TGTGCCAGCAGCTTAGGGTTAGCGGGAGTAAGTAGTGAGCAGTTCTTC. Translated: CASSLGLAGVSSEQFF. The rearrangement joins TRBV7-9 to TRBJ2-1, with 9 nucleotides matching TRBD2. Germline CDR1 reads SEHNR; CDR2 reads FQNEAQ (reference sequence). The ends lost 1 base at V and 9 bases at J; junction bases unmatched: 10. The CDR3 is 16 residues long.

J is TRBJ1-1 and V is TRBV6-5; D may be TRBD1 (5 bases). The CDR3 contains 13 residues. Trimming left V 6 bases short and J 5 bases short, with 13 bases between. Germline V CDR1 and CDR2: MNHEY, SVGAGI. The CDR3 nucleotides are TGTGCCAGCAGCTCTGTGGGGGGTACTGAAGCTTTCTTT. Encoded protein: CASSSVGGTEAFF.

The sample holds many counts of this clonotype. The rearrangement uses TRBV20-1 and TRBJ2-7, with 11 bases aligning to TRBD2. This CDR3 region has 15 residues. Trimming cost V 6 bases and J 2 bases; bases outside gene matches: 9. Germline V gene data show CDR1 as DFQATT and CDR2 as SNEGSKA (reference sequence). The CDR3 loop reads CSAGTSGFQTYEQYF. Here the CDR3 DNA reads TGCAGTGCCGGGACTAGCGGTTTTCAGACCTACGAGCAGTACTTC.

This clonotype was seen a handful of times. V usage is TRBV20-1 and J usage is TRBJ1-2; perhaps TRBD1 as D (6 bases). The CDR3 has 11 amino acids. CDR1 and CDR2 (germline): DFQATT, SNEGSKA (reference sequence). CDR3 in amino acids: CTTGTEYGYTF. In DNA form, the CDR3 reads TGCACCACAGGGACGGAATATGGCTACACCTTC.

This clonotype was detected only a few times. The chain uses TRBV7-9 and TRBJ1-1, with 8 bases matching TRBD1. The CDR3 loop spans 14 amino acids. The V and J ends lost 5 bases and 2 bases, in that order; junction bases with no gene match: 4. The germline V gene encodes CDR1 SEHNR and CDR2 FQNEAQ (reference sequence). This CDR3 reads CASSGTGYNTEAFF. The CDR3 nucleotides are TGTGCCAGCAGCGGGACAGGCTATAACACTGAAGCTTTCTTT.

CDR3: CASSLDARGAGEQYF. CDR3 DNA sequence: TGTGCCAGCAGCTTAGACGCCAGGGGTGCGGGAGAGCAGTACTTC. The V gene is TRBV7-8, the J gene TRBJ2-7, with D perhaps matching TRBD1 or TRBD2 (6 bases each). Germline V gives CDR1 SGHVS, CDR2 FQNEAQ. The CDR3 sequence is 15 residues long. Trimming pared 1 base from V and 7 bases from J, leaving 17 bases between. The whole variable domain, remainder taken from reference TRBV7-8 and TRBJ2-7, is GAGVSQSPRYKVAKRGQDVALRCDPISGHVSLFWYQQALGQGPEFLTYFQNEAQLDKSGLPSDRFFAERPEGSVSTLKIQRTQQEDSAVYLCASSLDARGAGEQYFGPGTRLTVT.

Only a few counts were recorded for this clonotype. The genes are TRBV7-8 and TRBJ2-1; TRBD1 matches at 10 bases. The CDR3 sequence is 16 residues long. Trimming took 5 bases from V and 3 from J; bases not matched to a gene: 7. CDR1 is SGHVS, CDR2 FQNEAQ, per germline. The CDR3 DNA reads as TGTGCCAGCAGCACGTCGACAGGGGGCAACTACAATGAGCAGTTCTTC. Translating gives CASSTSTGGNYNEQFF. The variable domain in full, completed from reference TRBV7-8 and TRBJ2-1, reads GAGVSQSPRYKVAKRGQDVALRCDPISGHVSLFWYQQALGQGPEFLTYFQNEAQLDKSGLPSDRFFAERPEGSVSTLKIQRTQQEDSAVYLCASSTSTGGNYNEQFFGPGTRLTVL.

The sample holds a few counts of this clonotype. The chain couples TRBV7-9 to TRBJ2-7; D is possibly TRBD1 or TRBD2 (5 bases each). There are 15 residues in the CDR3. Germline lookup yields CDR1 SEHNR and CDR2 FQNEAQ (reference sequence). Between the trimmed V and J ends, which lost 1 base and 2 bases, there was a span of 12 bases. The CDR3 DNA is TGTGCCAGCAGCTTAGAATGGGACGGCGCCTACGAGCAGTACTTC. Translating gives CASSLEWDGAYEQYF.

The chain couples TRBV20-1 to TRBJ2-3, with D perhaps matching TRBD2 (7 bases). In germline, CDR1 is DFQATT, CDR2 SNEGSKA (reference sequence). There are 15 residues in the CDR3. Trimming left V 3 bases short and J 1 base short, with 14 bases between. In DNA, the CDR3 is TGCAGTGCTAGTGGGCGGGGGCCTGGCACAGATACGCAGTATTTT. The encoded protein is CSASGRGPGTDTQYF.

The genes are TRBV23-1 and TRBJ2-5; D perhaps matches TRBD1 (6 bases). TRBV23-1 is an open reading frame whose function is uncertain. The CDR3 is 16 amino acids. V was pared by 6 bases and J by 9 bases, with 26 bases between. The CDR3 loop is CASSQNPGWGPGAQYF. The CDR3 bases are TGCGCCAGCAGCCAGAACCCTGGGTGGGGGCCCGGGGCCCAGTACTTC.

This clonotype was found a few times. The genes are TRBV5-4 and TRBJ1-5; TRBD1 is a possible D gene (5 bases). V lost 4 bases and J 0 bases, leaving 8 bases between the germline ends. The germline V gene has CDR1 SGHNT and CDR2 YYREEE (reference sequence). The CDR3 totals 14 residues. The CDR3 coding sequence is TGTGCCAGCAGCAGCGACAGTAGCAATCAGCCCCAGCATTTT. Its translation is CASSSDSSNQPQHF.

Ten or more counts support this clonotype. The chain recombines TRBV18 with TRBJ1-1, with 7 bases fitting TRBD1. This CDR3 comprises 12 residues. Germline trimming cut 7 bases from V and 7 bases from J; bases unmatched to any gene: 6. CDR1 is KGHSH, CDR2 LQKENI, per germline. The CDR3 here is CASLSGTDEAFF. CDR3 nucleotide sequence: TGTGCCAGCTTGTCCGGGACAGATGAAGCTTTCTTT.

This clonotype was counted only a few times. The J gene is TRBJ2-7, the V gene TRBV27; either TRBD1 or TRBD2 may fit D (5 bases each). Germline assignment: CDR1 MNHEY and CDR2 SMNVEV (reference sequence). The CDR3 has 16 residues. Trimming took off 0 bases at V and 9 bases at J, with 21 bases between the two ends. In DNA, the CDR3 is TGTGCCAGCAGTTTATCGGTGGGGGAGATAGGTCGCGTGCAGTACTTC. Translation gives CASSLSVGEIGRVQYF.